The clone carrying this T cell receptor beta chain was picked up a small number of times. CDR1 and CDR2 (germline): KGHSH, LQKENI. Trimming removed 2 bases from V and 1 base from J; junction bases left unmatched: 4. The CDR3 totals 16 residues. The data belong to a study of blood T cell repertoires in COVID-19. Whole-study context: The United States, Italy and Spain were the sources of the acute and convalescent COVID-19 samples. T cells, B-cell-depleted T cells, or PBMCs provided the cDNA or gDNA that served as material.

Assay: immunoSEQ multiplex PCR; the TCRdb copy retains only in-frame clones and omits some. This sample has 35,000 to 50,000 clones; around 85% occur once, and the top ten carry 10% to 15%. Sequenced material: peripheral blood. This sequence originates from a human donor in a cohort sampled during active COVID-19. The chain recombines TRBV18 with TRBJ2-1, with 8 bases fitting TRBD1. The CDR3 bases are TGTGCCAGCTCACCAACAGGGGGATTATCCTACAATGAGCAGTTCTTC. This translates into CASSPTGGLSYNEQFF.